Following are 13 T cell receptor beta chains from one sample sequenced in a study of blood T cell repertoires in COVID-19. The method was immunoSEQ multiplex PCR; TCRdb's version includes in-frame clones alone and lacks a portion of them. Of a few hundred thousand clones in the sample, 80% to 95% are singletons; the top ten hold around 0.86%. Sequencing used PBMCs or T cells enriched from blood (not recorded which). The receptors stem from a woman aged 40 to 50 who had been exposed to COVID-19.

The rearrangement uses TRBV7-9 and TRBJ1-5; possibly TRBD1 for D (5 bases). The CDR3 totals 12 residues. The V end lost 1 base, the J end lost 11 bases, and 9 bases lay between the germline ends. In germline, CDR1 is SEHNR, CDR2 FQNEAQ (reference sequence). CDR3 nucleotide sequence: TGTGCCAGCAGCTTAGATTGGGGGGCCCAGCATTTT. Translating gives CASSLDWGAQHF.

The chain combines TRBV6-5 with TRBJ2-3, with a possible D match to TRBD2 (5 bases). There are 12 residues in the CDR3. Germline CDR1 and CDR2: MNHEY and SVGAGI. Trimming removed 7 bases from V and 5 bases from J, with 10 bases in between. Written as DNA, the CDR3 is TGTGCCAGCACGAGTCGGGGAGATACGCAGTATTTT. This translates into CASTSRGDTQYF.

This clone showed up just a few times. The sample carries other DNA sequences with the same CDR3. This sequence joins TRBV12-3 or TRBV12-4 and TRBJ1-5; TRBD1 agrees at 9 bases. The CDR3 is 13 residues long. V gave up 6 bases and J gave up 6 bases; unmatched junction bases: 3. The CDR3 DNA is TGTGCCAGCAGACAGGGGGCCAGTCAGCCCCAGCATTTT. Protein sequence: CASRQGASQPQHF.

The V call is TRBV6-1, the J call TRBJ1-6, with TRBD1 as a possible D gene (5 bases). The length of the CDR3 is 16 residues. The V end lost 3 bases, the J end lost 7 bases, and 16 bases lay between the germline ends. Germline CDR1 is MNHNS and CDR2 is SASEGT. The CDR3: CASSDGGRGRNSPLHF. The CDR3, as DNA: TGTGCCAGCAGTGATGGAGGGAGGGGTCGGAATTCACCCCTCCACTTT.

V usage is TRBV4-1 and J usage is TRBJ1-4, with 7 bases identical to TRBD1. This CDR3 region has 16 residues. Losses at the gene ends were 3 bases for V and 0 bases for J; bases not matched to a gene: 4. Germline CDR1 MGHRA, CDR2 YSYEKL. CDR3 sequence reads: CASSHSGQTTNEKLFF. CDR3 bases: TGCGCCAGCAGCCATTCGGGACAGACAACTAATGAAAAACTGTTTTTT.

This chain connects TRBV27 to TRBJ1-1, with D perhaps matching TRBD1 (5 bases). Trimming took off 3 bases at V and 4 bases at J, with 9 bases between the two ends. Germline values: CDR1 MNHEY, CDR2 SMNVEV (reference sequence). This CDR3 region has 13 residues. For the CDR3, the DNA is TGTGCCAGCAGTTTCGGGGGAGGCACTGAAGCTTTCTTT. Amino acid sequence: CASSFGGGTEAFF.

The gene calls are TRBV3-1 (or the pseudogene TRBV3-2) and TRBJ1-1, with D tentatively TRBD1 (5 bases). Germline V lookup: CDR1 LGHDT, CDR2 YNNKEL (reference sequence). The CDR3 is 14 residues long. V lost 4 bases to trimming and J lost 4 bases, with 13 bases between them. This CDR3 reads CASSPLRVRTEAFF. CDR3 DNA: TGTGCCAGCAGCCCACTCAGGGTTCGCACTGAAGCTTTCTTT.

V usage is TRBV27 and J usage is TRBJ2-1; 8 nucleotides match TRBD2. Trimming removed 3 bases from V and 4 bases from J; junction bases left unmatched: 8. The CDR3 spans 16 residues. Germline V lookup: CDR1 MNHEY, CDR2 SMNVEV (reference sequence). The CDR3 nucleotides read TGTGCCAGCAGTTTTCCTTCGCGCGGGGGGTACAATGAGCAGTTCTTC. Protein product: CASSFPSRGGYNEQFF.

The chain links TRBV29-1 to TRBJ1-1, with 8 bases aligning to TRBD1. Germline CDR1 SQVTM, CDR2 ANQGSEA. The CDR3 loop spans 12 amino acids. The V and J ends lost 7 bases and 4 bases, in that order; junction bases with no gene match: 5. The CDR3 DNA reads as TGCAGCGCCCAGACAGGGGTCACTGAAGCTTTCTTT. This gives the protein CSAQTGVTEAFF. The complete variable domain, with remaining parts taken from reference TRBV29-1 and TRBJ1-1, reads SAVISQKPSRDICQRGTSLTIQCQVDSQVTMMFWYRQQPGQSLTLIATANQGSEATYESGFVIDKFPISRPNLTFSTLTVSNMSPEDSSIYLCSAQTGVTEAFFGQGTRLTVV.

The CDR3 protein is CASSRDRVVTEAFF. The CDR3 DNA reads as TGTGCCAGCAGTCGGGACAGGGTAGTTACTGAAGCTTTCTTT. The J gene is TRBJ1-1, the V gene TRBV7-2, with TRBD1 identical over 9 bases. After removal of 6 bases from V and 5 bases from J, the junction contained 7 bases not matched to a gene. Germline V lookup: CDR1 SGHTA, CDR2 FQGNSA. The CDR3 is 14 residues long.

The chain uses TRBV18 and TRBJ2-5; TRBD1 aligns across 8 bases. Germline V gene data show CDR1 as KGHSH and CDR2 as LQKENI. The ends lost 6 bases at V and 6 bases at J; junction bases unmatched: 3. This CDR3 is built from 12 residues. The CDR3 loop reads CASSNRGKTQYF. Written as DNA, the CDR3 is TGTGCCAGCTCCAACAGGGGGAAGACCCAGTACTTC.

This chain connects TRBV19 to TRBJ1-2; TRBD1 agrees at 8 bases. The germline gives CDR1 LNHDA, CDR2 SQIVND (reference sequence). CDR3 length: 14 amino acids. Losses at the gene ends were 3 bases for V and 6 bases for J; bases not matched to a gene: 6. The CDR3 spells CASSIQGASDGYTF. CDR3 coding DNA: TGTGCCAGTAGTATTCAGGGGGCTTCGGATGGCTACACCTTC.

The chain links TRBV24-1 to TRBJ1-2; D remains ambiguous. This CDR3 has 15 amino acids. Trimming pared 3 bases from V and 2 bases from J, leaving 12 bases between. Germline loops: CDR1 KGHDR, CDR2 SFDVKD. The CDR3 here is CATSDPKTPNYGYTF. CDR3 in DNA: TGTGCCACCAGTGATCCAAAGACACCCAACTATGGCTACACCTTC.